Below are 31 T cell receptor beta chains sequenced from a single sample in a study of blood T cell repertoires in COVID-19. TCRdb keeps only in-frame clones here, not all; method: immunoSEQ multiplex PCR. Seen here are 150,000 to 250,000 clones, roughly 77% observed once, and the top ten hold around 6%. Input material: peripheral blood. The receptors were sampled from a woman in her forties with COVID-19, enrolled during active disease.

This clone was picked up a small number of times. This sequence joins TRBV30 and TRBJ2-7, with D perhaps matching TRBD1 (6 bases). The ends were cut back, 2 bases at V and 3 bases at J, with 14 bases in the middle. The CDR3 is 14 amino acids. Germline V gene data show CDR1 as GTSNPN and CDR2 as SVGIG (reference sequence). The CDR3 nucleotides are TGTGCCTGGAGTAACACAGGGTTTAACTACGAGCAGTACTTC. It specifies CAWSNTGFNYEQYF.

J is TRBJ1-2 and V is TRBV6-5; 8 bases map to TRBD1. The CDR3 has 16 residues. Germline loops: CDR1 MNHEY, CDR2 SVGAGI. V shed 0 bases and J 8 bases; nucleotides not matched to a gene: 11. The CDR3 nucleotides read TGTGCCAGCAGTTACTCTATAGGAACAGGGGGTAAAGGCTACACCTTC. Its translation: CASSYSIGTGGKGYTF.

This clone came up once. The CDR3 nucleotides read TGTGCCAGTAGCCGGGGGAGTAGCGGGGCCAAAAACATTCAGTACTTC. Its translation: CASSRGSSGAKNIQYF. This chain joins TRBV19 and TRBJ2-4; TRBD2 matches 7 bases. This CDR3 contains 16 residues. Germline CDR1 reads LNHDA; CDR2 reads SQIVND (reference sequence). Trimming took 6 bases from V and 1 from J; bases not matched to a gene: 9.

The chain is built from TRBV15 and TRBJ1-3, with 7 bases lining up with TRBD1. V was pared by 0 bases and J by 0 bases, with 8 bases of the junction left unmatched. CDR3 size: 18 residues. The germline V gene has CDR1 LNHNV and CDR2 YYDKDF (reference sequence). This chain's CDR3 is CATSRDPLTGHSGNTIYF. The CDR3 nucleotides read TGTGCCACCAGCAGAGATCCCCTGACAGGGCACTCTGGAAACACCATATATTTT.

The chain recombines TRBV7-6 with TRBJ2-2, with unresolved D. Deletions cut 2 bases from V and 0 bases from J, with 7 bases between. Germline V gene data show CDR1 as SGHVS and CDR2 as FNYEAQ. This CDR3 has 15 residues. CDR3 in DNA: TGTGCCAGCAGCTTATCACTTCCGAACACCGGGGAGCTGTTTTTT. It is translated as CASSLSLPNTGELFF.

There are a few counts of this clone. The chain joins TRBV7-2 to TRBJ2-5, with TRBD1 matching 12 bases. Looked up from germline, CDR1 is SGHTA and CDR2 is FQGNSA. This CDR3 is 14 amino acids long. Trimming at V came to 4 bases and at J to 7 bases, leaving 4 bases not matched to a gene. CDR3 sequence reads: CASSSGTGGWTQYF. CDR3 bases: TGTGCCAGCAGCTCCGGGACAGGGGGCTGGACCCAGTACTTC. The variable domain in full, completed from reference TRBV7-2 and TRBJ2-5, reads GAGVSQSPSNKVTEKGKDVELRCDPISGHTALYWYRQSLGQGLEFLIYFQGNSAPDKSGLPSDRFSAERTGGSVSTLTIQRTQQEDSAVYLCASSSGTGGWTQYFGPGTRLLVL.

This clone was seen more than once but under ten times. The chain links TRBV19 to TRBJ1-5, with no clear D. The germline CDR1 and CDR2 sequences are LNHDA and SQIVND (reference sequence). CDR3 length equals 16 residues. V was trimmed by 6 bases and J by 2 bases, leaving 17 bases between them. CDR3 loop: CASSAFRELGNQPQHF. In nucleotides, the CDR3 is TGTGCCAGTAGCGCGTTTCGGGAATTAGGCAATCAGCCCCAGCATTTT.

The chain joins TRBV5-1 to TRBJ2-1; 7 bases agree with TRBD1. CDR1 and CDR2 (germline): SGHRS, YFSETQ. The V segment lost 0 bases and the J segment 8 bases; nucleotides outside the gene matches: 11. The CDR3 length is 16 residues. The CDR3 DNA sequence: TGCGCCAGCAGCTTGGAGGACAGGTGGTTTAGGGATGAGCAGTTCTTC. Translation: CASSLEDRWFRDEQFF.

The chain recombines TRBV5-1 with TRBJ2-2; no clear D gene. The CDR3 consists of 13 residues. The germline gives CDR1 SGHRS, CDR2 YFSETQ. Between the trimmed V and J ends, which lost 6 bases and 2 bases, there was a span of 8 bases. For the CDR3, the DNA is TGCGCCAGCATGATAGCTAACACCGGGGAGCTGTTTTTT. Translation gives CASMIANTGELFF.

J is TRBJ2-3 and V is TRBV4-1; 12 bases fit TRBD2. This CDR3 spans 16 amino acids. In germline, CDR1 is MGHRA, CDR2 YSYEKL. Losses at the gene ends were 4 bases for V and 4 bases for J; bases not matched to a gene: 6. Here the CDR3 reads CASSRQTSGRADTQYF. The DNA for the CDR3 is TGCGCCAGCAGCCGCCAGACTAGCGGGAGAGCAGATACGCAGTATTTT.

The V gene is TRBV6-5, the J gene TRBJ2-7, with no clear D. The V end was cut by 4 bases, the J end by 5 bases, with 12 bases between. Per germline, CDR1 MNHEY and CDR2 SVGAGI. The CDR3 spans 13 residues. The CDR3 DNA sequence: TGTGCCAGCAGTTCACTTCTTTTCCACGAGCAGTACTTC. Amino acids: CASSSLLFHEQYF.

This clone appeared a few times. The V call is TRBV5-4, the J call TRBJ2-1; the match to TRBD2 covers 13 bases. This CDR3 is 20 amino acids long. V lost 3 bases to trimming and J lost 1 base; unmatched junction nucleotides: 13. The germline CDR1 and CDR2 sequences are SGHNT and YYREEE (reference sequence). The CDR3 loop is CASSYRRTSGSGMSYNEQFF. The CDR3 DNA reads as TGTGCCAGCAGCTACCGACGGACTAGCGGGAGTGGGATGTCCTACAATGAGCAGTTCTTC.

The chain recombines TRBV6-4 with TRBJ1-5; D not resolved. Germline CDR1 reads MRHNA; CDR2 reads SNTAGT. The CDR3 consists of 13 residues. V lost 4 bases to trimming and J lost 5 bases, with 9 bases between them. The CDR3 sequence is CASSGSIDQPQHF. The CDR3, as DNA: TGTGCCAGCAGTGGTAGCATCGATCAGCCCCAGCATTTT.

Only one count was recorded for this clone. The V gene is TRBV20-1, the J gene TRBJ1-4; 7 bases agree with TRBD1. The J segment lost 5 bases and the V segment lost 6 bases, leaving 6 bases of the junction unmatched. CDR1 DFQATT and CDR2 SNEGSKA come from the germline V gene (reference sequence). CDR3 length: 13 amino acids. CDR3 DNA: TGCAGTGCGAGTCCGGGACAGAATGAAAAACTGTTTTTT. Protein: CSASPGQNEKLFF.

This clone was picked up a small number of times. The rearrangement uses TRBV4-3 and TRBJ2-7; D may be TRBD1 (5 bases). Trimming took off 4 bases at V and 1 base at J, with 14 bases between the two ends. Germline V CDR1 and CDR2: LGHNA, YSLEER. The CDR3 length is 15 residues. The CDR3 sequence: CASSPSWGLSYEQYF. The CDR3 DNA reads as TGCGCCAGCAGCCCCTCCTGGGGCCTTTCCTACGAGCAGTACTTC.

The J gene is TRBJ2-7, the V gene TRBV27; 13 bases are a match to TRBD2. This CDR3 contains 15 residues. Germline CDR1 is MNHEY and CDR2 is SMNVEV (reference sequence). J lost 2 bases, V lost 5 bases, and 3 bases had no gene match. CDR3 sequence (DNA): TGTGCCAGCAGTAGGGGACTAGCGGGAACCTACGAGCAGTACTTC. It is translated as CASSRGLAGTYEQYF.

The rearrangement joins TRBV20-1 to TRBJ1-1; possibly TRBD1 for D (5 bases). Trimming took off 3 bases at V and 1 base at J, with 18 bases between the two ends. The CDR3 is 16 residues long. CDR1 and CDR2 from the germline V gene are DFQATT and SNEGSKA (reference sequence). Here the CDR3 reads CSASEGMGEGNTEAFF. CDR3 coding DNA: TGCAGTGCTAGTGAGGGAATGGGGGAGGGGAACACTGAAGCTTTCTTT.

This chain uses TRBV9 with TRBJ2-3, with 12 nucleotides matching TRBD2. CDR3 size: 16 residues. Germline CDR1 reads SGDLS; CDR2 reads YYNGEE. J was trimmed by 0 bases and V by 3 bases; bases with no gene match: 2. CDR3: CASSALAGGSTDTQYF. For the CDR3, the DNA is TGTGCCAGCAGCGCACTAGCGGGGGGAAGCACAGATACGCAGTATTTT.

This chain joins TRBV18 and TRBJ2-1, with 7 bases identical to TRBD2. The CDR3 totals 14 residues. Losses at the gene ends were 4 bases for V and 10 bases for J; bases not matched to a gene: 10. Germline lookup yields CDR1 KGHSH and CDR2 LQKENI. CDR3 protein: CASSLGRAKGEQFF. The CDR3 DNA reads as TGTGCCAGCTCACTGGGGAGGGCTAAAGGGGAGCAGTTCTTC. The full variable domain, completed using reference TRBV18 and TRBJ2-1, is NAGVMQNPRHLVRRRGQEARLRCSPMKGHSHVYWYRQLPEEGLKFMVYLQKENIIDESGMPKERFSAEFPKEGPSILRIQQVVRGDSAAYFCASSLGRAKGEQFFGPGTRLTVL.

In its sample, this clone is medium-sized. This sample includes further DNA sequences coding for the same CDR3. The chain links TRBV30 to TRBJ1-1; D possibly corresponds to TRBD1 (6 bases). The germline gives CDR1 GTSNPN, CDR2 SVGIG (reference sequence). The CDR3 sequence is 13 residues long. The V end was cut by 5 bases, the J end by 6 bases, with 16 bases between. The CDR3 DNA follows: TGTGCCTGGGGGGGGCTGGGAGGGGCTGAAGCTTTCTTT. Its protein product is CAWGGLGGAEAFF.

The V call is TRBV7-8, the J call TRBJ2-1, with TRBD2 matching over 10 bases. V dropped 5 bases and J dropped 2; count of bases not matched to a gene: 6. CDR1 is SGHVS, CDR2 FQNEAQ, per germline. This CDR3 region has 16 residues. CDR3 amino acids: CASSRGSGGAYNEQFF. The CDR3 DNA sequence: TGTGCCAGCAGCCGAGGGAGCGGGGGGGCCTACAATGAGCAGTTCTTC.

This clone occurred a few times. The J gene is TRBJ1-6, the V gene TRBV19, with 7 bases matching TRBD1. The V gene's germline CDR1 is LNHDA and CDR2 SQIVND (reference sequence). The CDR3 consists of 16 residues. J was trimmed by 7 bases and V by 4 bases; bases with no gene match: 10. The CDR3 nucleotides are TGTGCCAGTAGTAAGGACAGGCCCGTGAGAAATTCACCCCTCCACTTT. Encoded protein: CASSKDRPVRNSPLHF.

This clone was observed once. The chain recombines TRBV5-1 with TRBJ2-5, with 15 positions matching TRBD2. CDR1 and CDR2 from the germline V gene are SGHRS and YFSETQ. V trimming: 0 bases; J trimming: 5 bases; junction bases outside the gene matches: 5. The CDR3 has 17 residues. The CDR3 bases are TGCGCCAGCAGCTTGGCCGGACTAGCGGGAGGGCCGGAGACCCAGTACTTC. Amino acids: CASSLAGLAGGPETQYF.

The chain links TRBV10-3 to TRBJ1-5; D not certain. This CDR3 is 16 amino acids long. Germline V gene sequence: CDR1 ENHRY, CDR2 SYGVKD. Trimming shortened V by 10 bases and J by 0 bases, and 19 bases separated the two germline ends. The CDR3 loop reads CATLPASGYSNQPQHF. CDR3 DNA sequence: TGTGCCACCCTCCCCGCGTCAGGTTATAGCAATCAGCCCCAGCATTTT.

V is TRBV21-1 and J is TRBJ1-1; TRBD1 was called by the table and not checked on the DNA. TRBV21-1 has pseudogene status. This CDR3 has 16 amino acids. The CDR3 loop reads CASSIPNPRWFTEAFF. In nucleotides, the CDR3 is TGTGCCAGCAGCATCCCGAACCCCAGGTGGTTCACTGAAGCTTTCTTT.

V is TRBV7-6 and J is TRBJ2-7, with D possibly matching TRBD1 (6 bases). The CDR3 contains 14 residues. The germline V gene encodes CDR1 SGHVS and CDR2 FNYEAQ. Trimming stripped 5 bases from V and 2 bases from J, with 13 bases between. The DNA for the CDR3 is TGTGCCAGCAGCCCATTTTGGGACACCTACGAGCAGTACTTC. This encodes CASSPFWDTYEQYF.

The chain combines TRBV5-5 with TRBJ2-7; 11 bases line up with TRBD2. This CDR3 spans 15 amino acids. V gave up 4 bases and J gave up 3 bases; unmatched junction bases: 6. Germline V lookup: CDR1 SGHKS, CDR2 YYEKEE (reference sequence). The DNA of the CDR3 is TGTGCCAGCAGCCGACTAGCGGGGATGGTCTACGAGCAGTACTTC. Encoded protein: CASSRLAGMVYEQYF.

The V and J genes are TRBV7-9 and TRBJ1-3; D is perhaps TRBD1 (6 bases). The germline gives CDR1 SEHNR, CDR2 FQNEAQ (reference sequence). The CDR3 loop spans 14 amino acids. The germline V and J ends were trimmed by 5 bases and 0 bases, with 8 bases remaining between them. This CDR3 reads CASSVTGSGNTIYF. As DNA, the CDR3 is TGTGCCAGCAGCGTGACAGGCTCTGGAAACACCATATATTTT.

This chain links TRBV2 with TRBJ2-7, with D unresolved. Germline V gives CDR1 SNHLY, CDR2 FYNNEI. V lost 6 bases, J lost 0 bases, and 12 bases lay in between. The CDR3 is made up of 14 amino acids. In nucleotides, the CDR3 is TGTGCCAGCAGCGAGGTCCTAATCTCCTACGAGCAGTACTTC. Protein sequence: CASSEVLISYEQYF.

A single count supports this clone. The chain has TRBV7-7 and TRBJ2-2; 9 bases fit TRBD2. With 3 bases clipped from V and 6 bases from J, the junction kept 2 bases outside the gene matches. The V gene's germline CDR1 is SSHAT and CDR2 FNYEAQ (reference sequence). The CDR3 contains 14 residues. The CDR3 sequence is CASSFGGGAGELFF. For the CDR3, the DNA is TGTGCCAGCAGCTTCGGCGGGGGGGCCGGGGAGCTGTTTTTT.

This rearrangement joins TRBV10-3 to TRBJ2-3; D is possibly TRBD1 (6 bases). Per germline, CDR1 ENHRY and CDR2 SYGVKD. The CDR3 consists of 14 residues. The ends were cut back, 4 bases at V and 0 bases at J, with 8 bases in the middle. This CDR3 reads CAISGDTSTDTQYF. The CDR3 nucleotides read TGTGCCATCAGTGGGGACACTAGCACAGATACGCAGTATTTT.